These 26 T cell receptor beta chains were sequenced from one sample in a study of cytomegalovirus exposure and HLA in healthy donors. Primers included in the PCR were 60 Vbeta and 13 Jbeta primers. Clones were sequenced by immunoSEQ multiplex PCR, and TCRdb holds only the in-frame ones, with some missing. Of around 40,000 clones listed, roughly 87% are singletons. The material sequenced was PBMCs. Receptors were obtained from a woman in her 40s in good health and CMV-seropositive.

The rearrangement uses TRBV4-2 and TRBJ2-6, with D possibly matching TRBD2 (5 bases). CDR3 length equals 16 residues. The V end lost 1 base, the J end lost 12 bases, and 19 bases lay between the germline ends. The germline gives CDR1 LGHNA, CDR2 YNFKEQ. Written as DNA, the CDR3 is TGTGCCAGCAGCCAAGGGACCCTGATGGACTCCCTCGTCCTGACTTTC. Its protein is CASSQGTLMDSLVLTF.

The chain has TRBV7-9 and TRBJ2-5; the match to TRBD2 covers 12 bases. This CDR3 comprises 16 residues. The germline V gene encodes CDR1 SEHNR and CDR2 FQNEAQ (reference sequence). V was clipped by 5 bases and J by 5 bases; unmatched bases: 9. CDR3 loop: CASSLLTSGSMETQYF. DNA of the CDR3: TGTGCCAGCAGCCTCCTGACTAGCGGGAGCATGGAGACCCAGTACTTC.

J is TRBJ2-5 and V is TRBV28; D is ambiguous. The J call is uncertain, as TRBJ2-7 better fits the DNA end. Germline V lookup: CDR1 MDHEN, CDR2 SYDVKM. The CDR3 totals 11 residues. The CDR3 reads CASRINYEQYF. The CDR3 DNA reads TGTGCCAGCCGTATTAACTACGAGCAGTACTTC.

Only one count was recorded for this clone. The junction departs from the called germline gene at one end, perhaps through a read error. The rearrangement joins TRBV7-7 to TRBJ2-2; no reliable D call. Per germline, CDR1 SSHAT and CDR2 FNYEAQ (reference sequence). The CDR3 length is 13 residues. The CDR3 DNA reads TGTGCTAGCAGCTTAGATTATTCCGGGGAGCTGTTTTTT. Amino acid sequence: CASSLDYSGELFF.

The chain joins TRBV11-3 to TRBJ2-1; 9 positions agree with TRBD1. The CDR3 sequence is 15 residues long. CDR1 and CDR2 (germline): SGHNT, YENEEA. V was pared by 1 base and J by 7 bases, with 5 bases of the junction left unmatched. Here the CDR3 reads CASSLGGQGVNEQFF. CDR3 bases: TGTGCCAGCAGCTTAGGGGGACAGGGAGTTAATGAGCAGTTCTTC.

The chain couples TRBV19 to TRBJ2-7, with TRBD1 matching 9 bases. This CDR3 spans 13 amino acids. Per the germline V gene, CDR1 is LNHDA and CDR2 is SQIVND (reference sequence). J gave up 2 bases and V 5 bases, and 1 base lay outside the gene matches. CDR3 bases: TGTGCCAGTAGTCGGACAGGGGCCTACGAGCAGTACTTC. Translated, it gives CASSRTGAYEQYF. Based on the CDR3 plus reference TRBV19 and TRBJ2-7, the full variable domain is DGGITQSPKYLFRKEGQNVTLSCEQNLNHDAMYWYRQDPGQGLRLIYYSQIVNDFQKGDIAEGYSVSREKKESFPLTVTSAQKNPTAFYLCASSRTGAYEQYFGPGTRLTVT.

The V and J genes are TRBV7-6 and TRBJ2-1; 8 nucleotides match TRBD1. The CDR3 loop spans 15 amino acids. V was clipped by 0 bases and J by 8 bases; unmatched bases: 6. Germline V gene data show CDR1 as SGHVS and CDR2 as FNYEAQ. The CDR3 sequence: CASSLAGQGGHEQFF. In nucleotides, the CDR3 is TGTGCCAGCAGCTTAGCTGGACAGGGTGGCCATGAGCAGTTCTTC.

The gene calls are TRBV2 and TRBJ1-5, with D tentatively TRBD1 (6 bases). Germline lookup yields CDR1 SNHLY and CDR2 FYNNEI. The CDR3 runs to 14 residues. Trimming stripped 5 bases from V and 6 bases from J, with 14 bases between. This CDR3 reads CASSPTGFGQPQHF. CDR3 nucleotides: TGTGCCAGCAGTCCTACAGGGTTCGGTCAGCCCCAGCATTTT.

This chain joins TRBV10-1 and TRBJ2-5; D gene uncertain. The CDR3 consists of 9 residues. The germline V gene encodes CDR1 WNHNN and CDR2 SYGVQD (reference sequence). V lost 10 bases and J 3 bases, leaving 3 bases between the germline ends. DNA of the CDR3: TGCGCCACTAAAGAGACCCAGTACTTC. This sequence encodes CATKETQYF.

The chain combines TRBV7-6 with TRBJ1-2; D is ambiguous. Germline CDR1 is SGHVS and CDR2 is FNYEAQ. The CDR3 length is 13 residues. Trimming cost V 5 bases and J 3 bases, with 10 bases left between them. In DNA, the CDR3 is TGTGCCAGCAGCCACAACCTCTACTATGGCTACACCTTC. Its translation is CASSHNLYYGYTF.

The chain's CDR3 is CASTTGTNWNEQFF. The CDR3 nucleotides read TGTGCCAGCACGACAGGGACCAACTGGAATGAGCAGTTCTTC. This rearrangement joins TRBV9 to TRBJ2-1, with 7 bases aligning to TRBD1. V gave up 6 bases and J gave up 7 bases; unmatched junction bases: 10. CDR1 and CDR2 (germline): SGDLS, YYNGEE. The CDR3 runs to 14 residues.

The chain is built from TRBV9 and TRBJ2-1; the D is unclear. Germline CDR1 is SGDLS and CDR2 is YYNGEE. V lost 4 bases and J 6 bases, leaving 8 bases between the germline ends. There are 12 residues in the CDR3. In DNA, the CDR3 is TGTGCCAGCAGCTTATACAGCAATGAGCAGTTCTTC. This gives the protein CASSLYSNEQFF.

This sequence joins TRBV27 and TRBJ2-3, with 11 bases aligning to TRBD2. V was pared by 8 bases and J by 8 bases, with 15 bases of the junction left unmatched. CDR3 size: 16 residues. Germline values: CDR1 MNHEY, CDR2 SMNVEV (reference sequence). The CDR3 nucleotides read TGTGCCAGCCAAGGGACTAGCGGAGACCCCACGGCTACGCAGTATTTT. Translating it yields CASQGTSGDPTATQYF.

The chain recombines TRBV27 with TRBJ2-7, with 10 positions matching TRBD2. Germline values: CDR1 MNHEY, CDR2 SMNVEV (reference sequence). V shed 6 bases, J shed 1 base, and the junction held 3 bases outside the gene matches. This CDR3 contains 14 residues. The CDR3 sequence is CASRRLAGSYEQYF. Written as DNA, the CDR3 is TGTGCCAGCAGACGACTAGCGGGTTCCTACGAGCAGTACTTC.

The gene calls are TRBV19 and TRBJ1-1, with D perhaps matching TRBD1 (5 bases). The V and J ends lost 3 bases and 3 bases respectively, with 11 bases between them. This CDR3 is built from 14 residues. Per germline, CDR1 LNHDA and CDR2 SQIVND (reference sequence). In DNA form, the CDR3 reads TGTGCCAGTAGTATGTCCGGGACTTACACTGAAGCTTTCTTT. Translation: CASSMSGTYTEAFF.

This clone has more than one count but fewer than ten. The CDR3 DNA sequence: TGTGCCAGCAGTGCGGGACAGGGGTTGGATGAGCAGTTCTTC. Translated, it gives CASSAGQGLDEQFF. V is TRBV28 and J is TRBJ2-1; 10 bases are shared with TRBD1. After removal of 5 bases from V and 8 bases from J, the junction contained 6 bases not matched to a gene. CDR3 length: 14 residues. Germline assignment: CDR1 MDHEN and CDR2 SYDVKM.

The rearrangement uses TRBV5-4 and TRBJ1-1; perhaps TRBD1 as D (5 bases). Germline lookup yields CDR1 SGHNT and CDR2 YYREEE (reference sequence). Trimming took off 3 bases at V and 1 base at J, with 19 bases between the two ends. CDR3 length: 17 amino acids. The CDR3 DNA is TGTGCCAGCAGCTCACCGGGACTTCGAAGCGGGAACACTGAAGCTTTCTTT. Its translation is CASSSPGLRSGNTEAFF.

A note on this clone: The same CDR3 can be traced to other DNA sequences in this sample. This sequence joins TRBV29-1 and TRBJ2-3; 9 positions match TRBD2. Unmatched junction bases numbered 7, after V lost 1 base and J lost 8 bases. The CDR3 is made up of 14 amino acids. In germline, CDR1 is SQVTM, CDR2 ANQGSEA. In DNA, the CDR3 is TGCAGCGTTGAAGCCCAGGGCGGGGGGGGTACGCAGTATTTT. The encoded protein is CSVEAQGGGGTQYF.

The J gene is TRBJ2-1, the V gene TRBV7-3; perhaps TRBD2 as D (6 bases). The germline V gene encodes CDR1 SGHTA and CDR2 FQGTGA. This CDR3 contains 14 residues. V dropped 2 bases and J dropped 4 bases, with 9 bases sitting between them. The chain's CDR3 is CASSLDGGYNEQFF. The CDR3 DNA follows: TGTGCCAGCAGCTTAGACGGGGGATACAATGAGCAGTTCTTC.

The genes are TRBV6-6 and TRBJ2-7, with 7 positions matching TRBD2. The germline gives CDR1 MNHNY, CDR2 SVGAGI (reference sequence). Germline trimming cut 5 bases from V and 0 bases from J; bases unmatched to any gene: 1. This CDR3 spans 13 amino acids. The CDR3 region is CASSTGGSYEQYF. CDR3 in DNA: TGTGCCAGCAGTACGGGGGGCTCCTACGAGCAGTACTTC.

J is TRBJ1-6 and V is TRBV13, with 8 bases fitting TRBD1. V gave up 4 bases and J gave up 6 bases; unmatched junction bases: 5. The CDR3 length is 15 residues. Looked up from germline, CDR1 is PRHDT and CDR2 is FYEKMQ (reference sequence). The DNA for the CDR3 is TGTGCCAGCAGCTACAGGGACAGGAGTAATTCACCCCTCCACTTT. This gives the protein CASSYRDRSNSPLHF.

The chain links TRBV7-9 to TRBJ1-2; D call uncertain. Germline-derived CDR1 and CDR2 are SEHNR and FQNEAQ (reference sequence). V was shortened by 5 bases and J by 4 bases, with 11 bases between the two germline ends. The CDR3 totals 13 residues. CDR3 in DNA: TGTGCCAGCAGCGGACTTCTAACCTATGGCTACACCTTC. Amino acids: CASSGLLTYGYTF.

The chain uses TRBV5-4 and TRBJ2-1; 12 bases are shared with TRBD1. CDR3 length: 15 residues. Looked up from germline, CDR1 is SGHNT and CDR2 is YYREEE (reference sequence). Trimming removed 4 bases from V and 9 bases from J; junction bases left unmatched: 8. The CDR3 reads CASSHSGTGGGEQFF. As DNA, the CDR3 is TGTGCCAGCAGCCATTCCGGGACAGGGGGCGGTGAGCAGTTCTTC.

This chain links TRBV5-1 with TRBJ1-1; the D is unclear. The CDR3 extends over 13 amino acids. CDR1 is SGHRS, CDR2 YFSETQ, per germline. V dropped 1 base and J dropped 1 base, with 5 bases sitting between them. CDR3: CASSLSSNTEAFF. DNA of the CDR3: TGCGCCAGCAGCTTGAGCTCGAACACTGAAGCTTTCTTT. Complete variable domain (other parts from reference TRBV5-1 and TRBJ1-1): KAGVTQTPRYLIKTRGQQVTLSCSPISGHRSVSWYQQTPGQGLQFLFEYFSETQRNKGNFPGRFSGRQFSNSRSEMNVSTLELGDSALYLCASSLSSNTEAFFGQGTRLTVV.

The chain is built from TRBV6-1 and TRBJ2-7, with 13 positions matching TRBD2. V dropped 3 bases and J dropped 5; count of bases not matched to a gene: 7. Germline CDR1 reads MNHNS; CDR2 reads SASEGT. This CDR3 has 16 residues. The CDR3 DNA is TGTGCCAGCAGTGAGGCCCCCGGGACTAGCGGGAACGAGCAGTACTTC. It encodes CASSEAPGTSGNEQYF.

Of note for this clone: One end of the junction fails to match germline, which may point to a read error. The genes are TRBV14 and TRBJ2-2; maybe TRBD2 (5 bases). Germline loops: CDR1 SGHDN, CDR2 FVKESK. The CDR3 loop spans 12 amino acids. As DNA, the CDR3 is TGTGCCAGCAGTCAAGCGGCCGGGGAGCTGTTTTTT. It is translated as CASSQAAGELFF.